These T cell receptor beta chains were read from a single sample in a study of graft-versus-host responses after intestinal transplantation. The protocol was immunoSEQ multiplex PCR, while the TCRdb copy is restricted to in-frame clones and leaves out a portion. The sample contains approximately 78,000 clones, 80% to 90% of which appear only once. Their cognate antigens are unknown. The material was unstimulated CD8+ T cells sorted from spleen or lymph node cells, obtained before transplant. The receptors derive from a human donor who was the organ donor for an intestinal transplant. Each CDR3 is given with its conserved first and last residue. The D gene is left open where the match is weak. Rows may omit the clone size; those that give it use once, few, many or a size class.

CDR3 DNA	CDR3 protein	J gene	D gene	clone size	V gene
TGTGCCAGCAGTCTGACAGGGGGCACTGAAGCTTTCTTT	CASSLTGGTEAFF	TRBJ1-1	TRBD1	NA	TRBV6-1
TGTGCCAGCAGCTTACCGGGCAGGGTGTACAATGAGCAGTTCTTC	CASSLPGRVYNEQFF	TRBJ2-1	NA	NA	TRBV11-2
TGTGCCAGCAGCCCCTTTAATCGGGATAATGAAAAACTGTTTTTT	CASSPFNRDNEKLFF	TRBJ1-4	NA	NA	TRBV27
TGTGCCTGGAGTGCGGGGGTTGTCTATGGCTACACCTTC	CAWSAGVVYGYTF	TRBJ1-2	NA	once	TRBV30
TGTGCCAGTAGTTTCTTACCCCGGATGGGACAGCGGACCACGAGAATTAATTCACCCCTCCACTTT	CASSFLPRMGQRTTRINSPLHF	TRBJ1-6	TRBD1	NA	TRBV19
TGCGCCAGCAGCCGTCTCGAACTAGTGATTCCGGGGGAGCTGTTTTTT	CASSRLELVIPGELFF	TRBJ2-2	NA	once	TRBV5-1
TGCGCCAGCAGCCTAAACACGGAAACTGAAGCTTTCTTT	CASSLNTETEAFF	TRBJ1-1	NA	NA	TRBV4-1
TGTGCCAGCAGCTTGGAGGGGGCTGAAGCTTTCTTT	CASSLEGAEAFF	TRBJ1-1	NA	NA	TRBV5-8
TGCGCCAGCACCCCAGACGCCATATTTAACTATGGCTACACCTTC	CASTPDAIFNYGYTF	TRBJ1-2	NA	NA	TRBV5-1
TGTGCCAGCAGCCCCGGGGGACAAATGTACAATGAGCAGTTCTTC	CASSPGGQMYNEQFF	TRBJ2-1	NA	NA	TRBV7-8
TGTGCCAGCAGTTTAGGGGGTGGCGAGCAGTACTTC	CASSLGGGEQYF	TRBJ2-7	NA	NA	TRBV27
TGTGCCAGCAGCTTAATCCAGCCTCCGCTGAACACTGAAGCTTTCTTT	CASSLIQPPLNTEAFF	TRBJ1-1	NA	NA	TRBV5-5
TGTGCCAGCAGCCCTGGAAATGAAAAACTGTTTTTT	CASSPGNEKLFF	TRBJ1-4	NA	NA	TRBV7-9
TGTGCCAGCAGTGACTCGGCAGACAATGAAAAACTGTTTTTT	CASSDSADNEKLFF	TRBJ1-4	NA	few	TRBV6-4
TGTGCCAGCAGTGAAGCGCCTAGCGGGGGCAATGAGCAGTTCTTC	CASSEAPSGGNEQFF	TRBJ2-1	TRBD2	few	TRBV6-4
TGCGCCAGCAGCCAATGTTGGAGGTTTTGCAATGAGCAGTTCTTC	CASSQCWRFCNEQFF	TRBJ2-1	NA	NA	TRBV4-1
TGTGCCAGCAGTTACTCATCCTACGGGGTCAACACTGAAGCTTTCTTT	CASSYSSYGVNTEAFF	TRBJ1-1	NA	NA	TRBV6-5
TGTGCCAGCAGTGATTCAGGGACGGGGACCCAGCATTTT	CASSDSGTGTQHF	TRBJ1-5	NA	few	TRBV28
TGTGCCAGCAGCCCATCGGGGGGAAGCACCGGGGAGCTGTTTTTT	CASSPSGGSTGELFF	TRBJ2-2	TRBD2	NA	TRBV7-8
TGTGCCAGCAGGGGACAGACCCATTCCAAAAACATTCAGTACTTC	CASRGQTHSKNIQYF	TRBJ2-4	TRBD1	NA	TRBV6-1
TGCAGCATACAGGGGGGGCTCTACGAGCAGTACTTC	CSIQGGLYEQYF	TRBJ2-7	NA	NA	TRBV29-1
TGTGCCAGCAGTGAAACTGAGTCCTACGAGCAGTACTTC	CASSETESYEQYF	TRBJ2-7	NA	NA	TRBV6-1
TGCGCCAGCAGCCGTATTCATAGGCTTAGCAATGAGCAGTTCTTC	CASSRIHRLSNEQFF	TRBJ2-1	NA	NA	TRBV4-1
TGTGCCAGCAGTTTGATCTACGGACAGGATGGCTACACCTTC	CASSLIYGQDGYTF	TRBJ1-2	TRBD1	NA	TRBV27
TGTGCCAGCAGCTTAGTGGATTGGAGCGGCGGGGGGGGGAACAATGAGCAGTTCTTC	CASSLVDWSGGGGNNEQFF	TRBJ2-1	TRBD2	NA	TRBV7-6
TGTGCCAGCAGCCAAGTACGGGGGCTTGAAGCTTTCTTT	CASSQVRGLEAFF	TRBJ1-1	NA	NA	TRBV4-2
TGTGCCAGCAGCTTGGCCGGGGCCAGCGCGGGAAACACCATATATTTT	CASSLAGASAGNTIYF	TRBJ1-3	NA	few	TRBV5-6
TGTGCCAGCAGTTTACGGCTAGGGGCCTACGAGCAGTACTTC	CASSLRLGAYEQYF	TRBJ2-7	NA	once	TRBV28
TGTGCCAGCAGTTACCCGGGGGGGTGGTACAATGAGCAGTTCTTC	CASSYPGGWYNEQFF	TRBJ2-1	TRBD2	NA	TRBV6-6
TGTGCCAGCAGCTTAGTCACGAGGGGAGCAACAACCGGGGAGCTGTTTTTT	CASSLVTRGATTGELFF	TRBJ2-2	NA	NA	TRBV7-6
TGTGCCAGCAGTGATCCGACAGCCCTCGTCCCCCAGAACACCATATATTTT	CASSDPTALVPQNTIYF	TRBJ1-3	NA	NA	TRBV6-1
TGCGCCAGCAGCCAAAGGGAGGGGTACACTGAAGCTTTCTTT	CASSQREGYTEAFF	TRBJ1-1	NA	NA	TRBV4-1
TGTGCCAGCAGCTCCCCCCCCGGAGACAGTTTCCCAAATGAGCAGTTCTTC	CASSSPPGDSFPNEQFF	TRBJ2-1	NA	NA	TRBV5-5
TGTGCCAGCAGCCTCACTGGCCCCGGCTACACCTTC	CASSLTGPGYTF	TRBJ1-2	NA	NA	TRBV28
TGTGCCAGCGGAGATAGGGGACCGACTAATGAAAAACTGTTTTTT	CASGDRGPTNEKLFF	TRBJ1-4	NA	NA	TRBV6-5
TGCGCCAGCAGCCACGGGACAGGTACCTACGAGCAGTACTTC	CASSHGTGTYEQYF	TRBJ2-7	TRBD1	NA	TRBV4-1
TGCGCCAGCAGCCAGAGAGAGACAGGGACTGAGCAGTACTTC	CASSQRETGTEQYF	TRBJ2-7	NA	NA	TRBV4-1
TGTGCCAGCAGTGTAGGGGACAGGTCCTACGAGCAGTACTTC	CASSVGDRSYEQYF	TRBJ2-7	TRBD1	NA	TRBV2
TGTGCCAGCAGCTTTGAGGCGGGTGGCACGGATACGCAGTATTTT	CASSFEAGGTDTQYF	TRBJ2-3	NA	NA	TRBV6-1
TGTGCCAGCAGCTTGGTTGCGAATGAGCAGTTCTTC	CASSLVANEQFF	TRBJ2-1	NA	NA	TRBV5-6
TGCAGCGTGTTGGGACAGGGGAACGAGCAGTACTTC	CSVLGQGNEQYF	TRBJ2-7	TRBD1	NA	TRBV29-1